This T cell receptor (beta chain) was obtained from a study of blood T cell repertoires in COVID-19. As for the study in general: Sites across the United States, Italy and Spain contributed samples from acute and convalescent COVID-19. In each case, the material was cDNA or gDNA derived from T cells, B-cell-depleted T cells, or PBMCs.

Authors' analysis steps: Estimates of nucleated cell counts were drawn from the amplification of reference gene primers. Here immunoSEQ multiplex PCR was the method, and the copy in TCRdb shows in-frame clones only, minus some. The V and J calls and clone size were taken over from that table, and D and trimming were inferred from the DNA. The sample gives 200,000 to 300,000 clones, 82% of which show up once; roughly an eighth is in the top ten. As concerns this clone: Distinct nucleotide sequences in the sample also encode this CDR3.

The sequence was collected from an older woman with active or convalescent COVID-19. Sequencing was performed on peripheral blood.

CDR3 in amino acids: CASSLNRGATEAFF. The CDR3 coding sequence is TGTGCCAGCAGTCTAAACAGGGGGGCCACTGAAGCTTTCTTT. This sequence joins TRBV6-5 and TRBJ1-1, with 8 bases identical to TRBD1. The germline V gene has CDR1 MNHEY and CDR2 SVGAGI. Germline trimming cut 5 bases from V and 4 bases from J; bases unmatched to any gene: 6. This CDR3 is 14 amino acids long.